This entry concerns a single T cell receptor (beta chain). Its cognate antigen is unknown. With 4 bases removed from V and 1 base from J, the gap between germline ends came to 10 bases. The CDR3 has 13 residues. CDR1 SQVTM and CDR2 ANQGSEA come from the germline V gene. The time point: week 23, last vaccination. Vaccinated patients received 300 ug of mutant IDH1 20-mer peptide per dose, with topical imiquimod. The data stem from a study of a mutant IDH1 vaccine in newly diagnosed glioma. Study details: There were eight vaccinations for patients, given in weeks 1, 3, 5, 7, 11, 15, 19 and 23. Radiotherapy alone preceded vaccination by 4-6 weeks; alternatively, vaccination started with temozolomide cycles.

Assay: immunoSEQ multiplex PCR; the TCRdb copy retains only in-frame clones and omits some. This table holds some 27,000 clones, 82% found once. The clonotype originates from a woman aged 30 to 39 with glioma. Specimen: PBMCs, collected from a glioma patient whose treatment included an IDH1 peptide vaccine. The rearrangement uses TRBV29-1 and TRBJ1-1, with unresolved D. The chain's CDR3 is CSVVPPKNTEAFF. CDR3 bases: TGCAGCGTTGTTCCACCCAAGAACACTGAAGCTTTCTTT.